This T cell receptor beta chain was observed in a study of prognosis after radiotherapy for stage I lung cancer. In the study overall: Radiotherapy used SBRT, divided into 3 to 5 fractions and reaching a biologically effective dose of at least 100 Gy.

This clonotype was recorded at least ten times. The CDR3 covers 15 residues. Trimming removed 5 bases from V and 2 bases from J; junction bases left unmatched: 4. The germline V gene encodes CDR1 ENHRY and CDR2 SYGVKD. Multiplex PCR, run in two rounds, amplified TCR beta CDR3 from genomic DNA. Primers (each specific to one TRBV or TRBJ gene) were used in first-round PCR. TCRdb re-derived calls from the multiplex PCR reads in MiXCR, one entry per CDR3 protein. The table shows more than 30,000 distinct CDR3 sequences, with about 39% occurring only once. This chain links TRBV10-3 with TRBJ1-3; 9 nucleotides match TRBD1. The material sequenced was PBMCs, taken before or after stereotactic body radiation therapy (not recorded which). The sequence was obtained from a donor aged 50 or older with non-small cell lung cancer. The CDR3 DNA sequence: TGTGCCATCAGTCAGGGACAGGGCCCTGGAAACACCATATATTTT. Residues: CAISQGQGPGNTIYF.